A single sample gave rise to the 25 T cell receptor beta chains below, sequenced in a study of human T cells and chemical hapten exposure. Time point given: patch test 2, 6 weeks after DPC sensitization. Treatment denoted: therapeutic diphenylcyclopropenone sensitization with weekly scalp DPC. MiXCR, applied by TCRdb to the RACE reads, yields one record per CDR3 protein. This table holds approximately 350,000 distinct CDR3 sequences, nearly 6.5% found once. Sequencing was performed on whole blood, taken in connection with sensitization to the hapten diphenylcyclopropenone (DPC). All receptors derive from a woman aged 18-35 years with alopecia areata. Some clones in this sample may be carry-over from other donors' samples.

This clonotype has at least ten counts. This chain uses TRBV4-1 with TRBJ1-6; D perhaps matches TRBD1 (5 bases). From germline, CDR1 is MGHRA and CDR2 YSYEKL. V was shortened by 4 bases and J by 7 bases, with 17 bases between the two germline ends. The CDR3 is 16 residues long. The CDR3 sequence is CASSLGHLPDNSPLHF. CDR3 DNA sequence: TGCGCCAGCAGCCTTGGACACCTTCCGGACAATTCACCCCTCCACTTT.

This clonotype has ten or more counts. The chain carries TRBV27 and TRBJ1-4; 8 bases map to TRBD1. Germline V gene lookup returns CDR1 MNHEY and CDR2 SMNVEV (reference sequence). Unmatched junction bases numbered 9, after V lost 5 bases and J lost 7 bases. The CDR3 runs 15 residues. The DNA for the CDR3 is TGTGCCAGCAGTCCCCAGGACAGGGAGGGTGAAAAACTGTTTTTT. Amino acids: CASSPQDREGEKLFF.

This chain joins TRBV7-2 and TRBJ2-3; 13 nucleotides align to TRBD2. Germline V gene sequence: CDR1 SGHTA, CDR2 FQGNSA. V trimming: 6 bases; J trimming: 7 bases; junction bases outside the gene matches: 7. This CDR3 has 15 amino acids. CDR3 protein: CASRPGLAGANTQYF. Written as DNA, the CDR3 is TGTGCCAGCAGACCAGGACTAGCGGGGGCAAATACGCAGTATTTT. Filled out from reference TRBV7-2 and TRBJ2-3, the complete variable domain reads GAGVSQSPSNKVTEKGKDVELRCDPISGHTALYWYRQSLGQGLEFLIYFQGNSAPDKSGLPSDRFSAERTGGSVSTLTIQRTQQEDSAVYLCASRPGLAGANTQYFGPGTRLTVL.

The table lists this clonotype with a few counts. This rearrangement joins TRBV19 to TRBJ2-5, with D unclear. Trimming pared 2 bases from V and 2 bases from J, leaving 6 bases between. There are 13 residues in the CDR3. Germline CDR1 is LNHDA and CDR2 is SQIVND (reference sequence). The DNA for the CDR3 is TGTGCCAGTAGTATACAGAGGCAAGAGACCCAGTACTTC. It yields the protein CASSIQRQETQYF.

There are a few counts of this clonotype. The rearrangement joins TRBV12-3 or TRBV12-4 to TRBJ2-3, with 11 bases aligning to TRBD2. Losses at the gene ends were 4 bases for V and 5 bases for J; bases not matched to a gene: 5. The CDR3 runs to 15 residues. In DNA, the CDR3 is TGTGCCAGCAGTTCCGGACTAGCGGGTGAAGATACGCAGTATTTT. It specifies CASSSGLAGEDTQYF.

This clonotype was seen ten or more times. The chain combines TRBV2 with TRBJ1-2; the D gene is possibly TRBD1 (6 bases). The CDR3 runs 12 residues. V dropped 3 bases and J dropped 4 bases, with 6 bases sitting between them. Germline-derived CDR1 and CDR2 are SNHLY and FYNNEI. The CDR3 DNA follows: TGTGCCAGCAGTGAGGGGGCCTATGGCTACACCTTC. This encodes CASSEGAYGYTF.

This clonotype has a count of ten or more. The V and J genes are TRBV20-1 and TRBJ1-2, with 8 nucleotides matching TRBD1. The CDR3 is made up of 15 amino acids. Germline V gives CDR1 DFQATT, CDR2 SNEGSKA (reference sequence). V was pared by 3 bases and J by 2 bases, with 8 bases of the junction left unmatched. This chain's CDR3 is CSASLTGQGNYGYTF. CDR3 DNA sequence: TGCAGTGCTAGTCTAACCGGACAGGGAAACTATGGCTACACCTTC.

Many counts were recorded for this clonotype. The V gene is TRBV5-5, the J gene TRBJ2-7; 10 positions match TRBD1. This CDR3 contains 15 residues. Germline values: CDR1 SGHKS, CDR2 YYEKEE (reference sequence). With V trimmed by 3 bases and J by 7 bases, 10 bases remained unmatched. As DNA, the CDR3 is TGTGCCAGCAGCTGGGGACAGGGGAGAGTTACGGAGCAGTACTTC. Residues: CASSWGQGRVTEQYF.

This clonotype was recorded many times. This chain links TRBV28 with TRBJ1-5; unclear D gene. This CDR3 has 12 amino acids. V was clipped by 10 bases and J by 3 bases, with 10 bases between them. Germline V gives CDR1 MDHEN, CDR2 SYDVKM. CDR3 loop: CATGGNNQPQHF. In DNA, the CDR3 is TGTGCCACGGGAGGGAACAATCAGCCCCAGCATTTT.

The CDR3 coding sequence is TGTGCCAGCAGCCCCCGCCGGGGGGGACAAGAGACCCAGTACTTC. It is translated as CASSPRRGGQETQYF. The chain uses TRBV9 and TRBJ2-5; 8 bases map to TRBD2. CDR3 size: 15 residues. V lost 4 bases to trimming and J lost 2 bases; unmatched junction nucleotides: 7. Germline CDR1 and CDR2: SGDLS and YYNGEE. The entire variable domain, with the rest obtained from reference TRBV9 and TRBJ2-5, is as follows: DSGVTQTPKHLITATGQRVTLRCSPRSGDLSVYWYQQSLDQGLQFLIQYYNGEERAKGNILERFSAQQFPDLHSELNLSSLELGDSALYFCASSPRRGGQETQYFGPGTRLLVL.

V is TRBV27 and J is TRBJ2-7; 10 positions agree with TRBD1. After removal of 6 bases from V and 4 bases from J, the junction contained 6 bases not matched to a gene. CDR3 size: 14 residues. From germline, CDR1 is MNHEY and CDR2 SMNVEV (reference sequence). The CDR3 DNA is TGTGCCAGCAGCGGAGGGACAGGGGTGTACGAGCAGTACTTC. Translated, it gives CASSGGTGVYEQYF.

This clonotype has at least ten counts. The chain is built from TRBV2 and TRBJ2-3, with D possibly TRBD1 on 7 matching bases. Germline CDR1 SNHLY, CDR2 FYNNEI. Trimming left V 2 bases short and J 2 bases short, with 17 bases between. There are 17 residues in the CDR3. This CDR3 reads CASSEYDRDSITDTQYF. CDR3 sequence (DNA): TGTGCCAGCAGTGAATACGACAGGGACTCAATCACAGATACGCAGTATTTT. The entire variable domain, with the rest obtained from reference TRBV2 and TRBJ2-3, is as follows: EPEVTQTPSHQVTQMGQEVILRCVPISNHLYFYWYRQILGQKVEFLVSFYNNEISEKSEIFDDQFSVERPDGSNFTLKIRSTKLEDSAMYFCASSEYDRDSITDTQYFGPGTRLTVL.

This clonotype was counted at least ten times. This chain connects TRBV5-1 to TRBJ1-1, with a weak D call TRBD1 (5 bases). CDR1 SGHRS and CDR2 YFSETQ come from the germline V gene. This CDR3 has 11 amino acids. The V end was cut by 6 bases, the J end by 5 bases, with 8 bases between. The CDR3 bases are TGCGCCAGCACGTCAGGGACTGAAGCTTTCTTT. Translating it yields CASTSGTEAFF.

This clonotype showed up many times. This chain joins TRBV10-2 and TRBJ1-6; D is unresolved. Germline V gene data show CDR1 as WSHSY and CDR2 as SAAADI. V lost 4 bases and J lost 5, with 9 bases in between. There are 14 residues in the CDR3. This chain's CDR3 is CASSVPGDNSPLHF. CDR3 nucleotide sequence: TGCGCCAGCAGTGTTCCGGGCGATAATTCACCCCTCCACTTT.

There are many counts of this clonotype. The gene calls are TRBV7-2 and TRBJ1-1; possibly TRBD1 for D (5 bases). The CDR3 loop spans 14 amino acids. With 2 bases removed from V and 0 bases from J, the gap between germline ends came to 7 bases. The germline V gene encodes CDR1 SGHTA and CDR2 FQGNSA. The DNA for the CDR3 is TGTGCCAGCAGCTTATGGGGGATGAACACTGAAGCTTTCTTT. Residues: CASSLWGMNTEAFF.

In its sample, this clonotype was seen many times. The chain employs TRBV7-2 and TRBJ1-1; 7 bases fit TRBD1. The CDR3 contains 12 residues. Germline trimming cut 2 bases from V and 10 bases from J; bases unmatched to any gene: 4. CDR1 is SGHTA, CDR2 FQGNSA, per germline. CDR3 sequence: CASSLMDRRAFF. The CDR3 DNA sequence: TGTGCCAGCAGCTTAATGGACAGGAGAGCTTTCTTT.

This clonotype was seen repeatedly, ten times or more. The chain employs TRBV5-6 and TRBJ2-1; D possibly corresponds to TRBD1 (5 bases). V was pared by 5 bases and J by 4 bases, with 7 bases between. Germline V gives CDR1 SGHDT, CDR2 YYEEEE. The CDR3 is 12 amino acids. CDR3 in DNA: TGTGCCAGCAGTTACAGGTACAATGAGCAGTTCTTC. Translation gives CASSYRYNEQFF.

This chain connects TRBV12-3 or TRBV12-4 to TRBJ1-3; weak D call: TRBD1 (5 bases). The CDR3 consists of 15 residues. V was shortened by 2 bases and J by 4 bases, with 12 bases between the two germline ends. The CDR3 nucleotides read TGTGCCAGCAGTTTACCGGACACAGCGGGAAACACCATATATTTT. Its translation is CASSLPDTAGNTIYF.

This chain uses TRBV5-1 with TRBJ1-1, with 9 bases identical to TRBD1. The CDR3 covers 16 residues. J lost 3 bases, V lost 0 bases, and 6 bases had no gene match. Germline lookup yields CDR1 SGHRS and CDR2 YFSETQ. This chain's CDR3 is CASSLAPTGGDTEAFF. CDR3 bases: TGCGCCAGCAGCTTGGCTCCGACAGGGGGTGACACTGAAGCTTTCTTT.

The chain uses TRBV28 and TRBJ1-6, with D unclear. The CDR3 length is 13 residues. In germline, CDR1 is MDHEN, CDR2 SYDVKM. Trimming cost V 10 bases and J 2 bases, with 9 bases left between them. Written as DNA, the CDR3 is TGTGCCACCTCTTTGGCCTATAATTCACCCCTCCACTTT. Amino acid sequence: CATSLAYNSPLHF.

This clonotype came up a few times. This rearrangement joins TRBV19 to TRBJ2-5; a possible D gene is TRBD1 (5 bases). V lost 3 bases to trimming and J lost 1 base, with 12 bases between them. This CDR3 region has 15 residues. The germline gives CDR1 LNHDA, CDR2 SQIVND (reference sequence). CDR3 bases: TGTGCCAGTAGTATTGGGGCCATGGCCCAAGAGACCCAGTACTTC. Protein product: CASSIGAMAQETQYF.

This clonotype was observed many times. The chain recombines TRBV7-2 with TRBJ2-7; maybe TRBD2 (5 bases). There are 16 residues in the CDR3. Germline-derived CDR1 and CDR2 are SGHTA and FQGNSA. V lost 1 base, J lost 6 bases, and 19 bases lay in between. CDR3 sequence: CASSLEGPYYGVEQYF. CDR3 sequence (DNA): TGTGCCAGCAGCTTAGAAGGACCCTATTACGGGGTCGAGCAGTACTTC.

This clonotype appeared many times. This chain links TRBV20-1 with TRBJ2-1, with TRBD2 as a possible D gene (7 bases). Germline V CDR1 and CDR2: DFQATT, SNEGSKA (reference sequence). The CDR3 totals 17 residues. Between the trimmed V and J ends, which lost 5 bases and 2 bases, there was a span of 22 bases. CDR3 in DNA: TGCAGTGCTCCTAAAGGGGGGGACCACATCGCCTACAATGAGCAGTTCTTC. It specifies CSAPKGGDHIAYNEQFF.

This clonotype was seen many times. V usage is TRBV28 and J usage is TRBJ2-3; D not resolved. V lost 8 bases, J lost 6 bases, and 12 bases lay in between. Germline V gene sequence: CDR1 MDHEN, CDR2 SYDVKM. The CDR3 covers 12 residues. CDR3 residues: CASGVHWDTQYF. CDR3 in DNA: TGTGCCAGCGGGGTTCACTGGGATACGCAGTATTTT.

The genes are TRBV4-2 and TRBJ1-2; D might be TRBD1 (6 bases). Germline V CDR1 and CDR2: LGHNA, YNFKEQ. The germline V and J ends were trimmed by 0 bases and 7 bases, with 12 bases remaining between them. The CDR3 runs to 14 residues. The DNA of the CDR3 is TGTGCCAGCAGCCAAGAATCAGGGGTCCGTGGCTACACCTTC. Translating gives CASSQESGVRGYTF.